This is a list of T cell receptor beta chains from one sample in a study of blood T cells in healthy people across ages. TCRdb re-analysed the 5' RACE reads in MiXCR, keeping a single row per CDR3 protein. The repertoire consists of 550,000 to 650,000 distinct CDR3 sequences, with roughly a quarter occurring once and the leading ten covering about 3.3%. The same sample was also studied in work on T cells of mothers and their children.

The sequenced sample was blood. Every receptor here comes from a boy aged 2 to 10 in good health. The conserved cysteine and the conserved F or W are not part of the CDR3 here.

J: NA; V: TRBV2; CDR3: ASTETGFSLYEQY
J: TRBJ2-7; V: TRBV20-1; CDR3: SARGQGAYEQY
J: TRBJ2-3; V: TRBV20-1; CDR3: SARDIGSPVGTQY
J: TRBJ2-5; V: TRBV4-3; CDR3: ASSQVLGYQETQY
J: TRBJ2-4; V: TRBV5-1; CDR3: ASSLTGSSIQY
J: TRBJ2-1; V: TRBV5-1; CDR3: ASSLAQGSHNEQF
J: TRBJ1-2; V: TRBV29-1; CDR3: SVAQGRGYGYT
J: TRBJ1-1; V: TRBV11-2; CDR3: ASSLVGYTEAF
J: TRBJ2-6; V: TRBV7-9; CDR3: ASSPSGAPPNSGANVLT
J: TRBJ1-2; V: TRBV6-5; CDR3: ASSRTGASLGGYT
J: NA; V: TRBV6-2/TRBV6-3; CDR3: ASSYSPAGGNSYEQY
J: TRBJ2-5; V: TRBV7-9; CDR3: ASSFPGLAGEGHGETQY
J: TRBJ2-4; V: TRBV5-1; CDR3: ASSAREAKNIQY
J: TRBJ2-2; V: TRBV13; CDR3: ASSPAGGGTGELF
J: TRBJ2-7; V: TRBV29-1; CDR3: SARGERQSSYEQY
J: TRBJ1-2; V: TRBV9; CDR3: ASSVEVGLGYGYT
J: NA; V: TRBV4-2; CDR3: ASSQEVGNRGDEQF
J: TRBJ2-3; V: TRBV6-1; CDR3: ASQLGDTQY